The clone carrying this TCR beta chain was seen a few times. What it recognizes is unknown. Next came a second PCR, run for about 6 to 12 cycles, which used a sample-barcoded 5' primer along with a J-beta primer mix. Sequencing yielded, for each sample, at least 2.5 million paired-end reads carrying CDR3. TCRdb re-called the 5' RACE reads with MiXCR, one entry per CDR3 protein. The repertoire has approximately 800,000 distinct CDR3 sequences, just under 25% of them found once; the top ten carry roughly 3.8%. The sample belongs to a study of blood T cells in healthy people across ages. Study-level results: While age rose, TCR beta diversity per million T cells dropped in a roughly linear way.

Germline V gene lookup returns CDR1 MDHEN and CDR2 SYDVKM. This CDR3 contains 12 residues. V shed 7 bases and J shed 8 bases, with 14 bases lying between them. The same data also went into a second study, on T cells of mothers and their children. That source notes: Each child contributed around 3 million TCR beta CDR3 reads, while each mother contributed over 9.5 million.

The sample consisted of blood. This clonotype originated in a boy younger than 18 in good health. This chain connects TRBV28 to TRBJ1-2; D is possibly TRBD1 (6 bases). The CDR3 DNA is TGTGCCAGCAACAGGGATTTGGACGGCTACACCTTC. Translating gives CASNRDLDGYTF.